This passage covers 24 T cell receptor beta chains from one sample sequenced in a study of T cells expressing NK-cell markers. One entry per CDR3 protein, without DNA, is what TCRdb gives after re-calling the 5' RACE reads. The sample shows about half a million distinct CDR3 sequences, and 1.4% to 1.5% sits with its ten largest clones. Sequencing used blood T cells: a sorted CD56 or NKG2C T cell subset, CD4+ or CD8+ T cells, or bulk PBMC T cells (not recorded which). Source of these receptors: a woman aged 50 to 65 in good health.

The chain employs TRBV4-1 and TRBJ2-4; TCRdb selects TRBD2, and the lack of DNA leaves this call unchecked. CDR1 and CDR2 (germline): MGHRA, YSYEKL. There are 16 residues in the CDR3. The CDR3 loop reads CASSEVQAGAKNIQYF.

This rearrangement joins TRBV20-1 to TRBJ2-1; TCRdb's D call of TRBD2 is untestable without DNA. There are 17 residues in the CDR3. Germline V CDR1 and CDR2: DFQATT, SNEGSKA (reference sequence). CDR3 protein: CSARELAELSSYNEQFF.

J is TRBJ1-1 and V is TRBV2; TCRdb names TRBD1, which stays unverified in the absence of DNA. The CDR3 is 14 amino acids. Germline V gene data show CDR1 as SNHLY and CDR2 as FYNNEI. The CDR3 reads CASTKGVLNTEAFF. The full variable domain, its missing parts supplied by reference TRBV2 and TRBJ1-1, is EPEVTQTPSHQVTQMGQEVILRCVPISNHLYFYWYRQILGQKVEFLVSFYNNEISEKSEIFDDQFSVERPDGSNFTLKIRSTKLEDSAMYFCASTKGVLNTEAFFGQGTRLTVV.

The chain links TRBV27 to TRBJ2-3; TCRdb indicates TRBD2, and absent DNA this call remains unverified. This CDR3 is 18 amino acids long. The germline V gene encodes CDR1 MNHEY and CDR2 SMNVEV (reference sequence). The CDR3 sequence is CASSRQSFSGIPQTTQYF.

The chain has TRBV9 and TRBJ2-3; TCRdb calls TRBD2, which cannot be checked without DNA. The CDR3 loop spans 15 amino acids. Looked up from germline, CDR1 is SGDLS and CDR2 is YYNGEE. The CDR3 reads CASSALAGVADTQYF.

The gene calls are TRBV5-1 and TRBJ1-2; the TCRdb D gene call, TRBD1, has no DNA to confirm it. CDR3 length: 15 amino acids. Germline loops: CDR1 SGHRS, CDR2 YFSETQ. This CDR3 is CASSRAGEDIYGYTF.

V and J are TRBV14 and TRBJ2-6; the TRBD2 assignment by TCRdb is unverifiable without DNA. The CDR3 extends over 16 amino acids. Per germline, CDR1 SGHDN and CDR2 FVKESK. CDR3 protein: CASSQDWRPGANVLTF. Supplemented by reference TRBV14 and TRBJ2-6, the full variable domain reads EAGVTQFPSHSVIEKGQTVTLRCDPISGHDNLYWYRRVMGKEIKFLLHFVKESKQDESGMPNNRFLAERTGGTYSTLKVQPAELEDSGVYFCASSQDWRPGANVLTFGAGSRLTVL.

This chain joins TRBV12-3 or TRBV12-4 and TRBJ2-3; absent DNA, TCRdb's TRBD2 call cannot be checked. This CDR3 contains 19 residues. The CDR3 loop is CASSQPLGRRQPGTDTQYF.

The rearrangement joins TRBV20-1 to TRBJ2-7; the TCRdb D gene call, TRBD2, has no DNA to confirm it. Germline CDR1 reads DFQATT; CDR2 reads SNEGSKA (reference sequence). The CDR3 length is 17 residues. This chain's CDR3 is CSARAPGGGRVVGEQYF.

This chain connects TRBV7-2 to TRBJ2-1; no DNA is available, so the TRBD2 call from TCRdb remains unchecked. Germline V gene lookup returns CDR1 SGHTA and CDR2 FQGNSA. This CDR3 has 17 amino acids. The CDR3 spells CASSFLAGTSGKNEQFF.

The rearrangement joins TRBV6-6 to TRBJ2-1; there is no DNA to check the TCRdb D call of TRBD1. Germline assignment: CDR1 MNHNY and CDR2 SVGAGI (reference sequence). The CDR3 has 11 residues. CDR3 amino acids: CASRWGAEQFF.

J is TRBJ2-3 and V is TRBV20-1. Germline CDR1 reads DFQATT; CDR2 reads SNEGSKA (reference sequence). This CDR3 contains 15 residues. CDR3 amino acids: CSALAVNTRTDTQYF.

The CDR3 spells CRPTRRGQGAGYGYTF. V gene TRBV20-1 combines with J gene TRBJ1-2; as DNA is missing, the TRBD1 call by TCRdb cannot be tested. Germline CDR1 reads DFQATT; CDR2 reads SNEGSKA (reference sequence). This CDR3 comprises 16 residues.

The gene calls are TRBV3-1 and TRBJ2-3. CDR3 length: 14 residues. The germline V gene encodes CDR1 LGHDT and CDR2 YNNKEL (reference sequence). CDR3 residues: CASSQGLSTDTQYF.

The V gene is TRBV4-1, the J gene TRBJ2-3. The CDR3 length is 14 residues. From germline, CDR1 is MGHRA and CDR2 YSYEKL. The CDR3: CASSQALAIDTQYF.

The CDR3 region is CATSRDRGFVYTF. V gene TRBV15 combines with J gene TRBJ1-2. Germline CDR1 LNHNV, CDR2 YYDKDF (reference sequence). This CDR3 contains 13 residues.

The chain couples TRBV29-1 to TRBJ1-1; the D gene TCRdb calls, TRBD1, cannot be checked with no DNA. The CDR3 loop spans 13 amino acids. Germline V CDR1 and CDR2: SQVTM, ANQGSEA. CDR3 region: CSSRPERGTEAFF.

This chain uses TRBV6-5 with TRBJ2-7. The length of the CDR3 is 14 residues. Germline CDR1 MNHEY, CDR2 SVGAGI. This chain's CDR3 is CASSYSRLSFEQYF.

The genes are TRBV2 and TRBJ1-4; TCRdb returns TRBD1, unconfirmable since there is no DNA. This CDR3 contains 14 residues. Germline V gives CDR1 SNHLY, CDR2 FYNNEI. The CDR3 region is CASSQDREGEKLFF. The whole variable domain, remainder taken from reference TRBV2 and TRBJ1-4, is EPEVTQTPSHQVTQMGQEVILRCVPISNHLYFYWYRQILGQKVEFLVSFYNNEISEKSEIFDDQFSVERPDGSNFTLKIRSTKLEDSAMYFCASSQDREGEKLFFGSGTQLSVL.

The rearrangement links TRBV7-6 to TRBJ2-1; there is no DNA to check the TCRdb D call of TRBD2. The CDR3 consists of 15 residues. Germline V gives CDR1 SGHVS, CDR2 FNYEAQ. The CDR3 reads CASSFGLAGGHEQFF.

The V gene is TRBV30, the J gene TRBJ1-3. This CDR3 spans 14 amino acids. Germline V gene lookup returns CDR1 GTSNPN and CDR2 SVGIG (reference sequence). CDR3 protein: CAWKRAISGNTIYF.

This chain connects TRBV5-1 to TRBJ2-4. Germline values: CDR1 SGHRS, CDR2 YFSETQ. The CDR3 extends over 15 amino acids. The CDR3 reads CASSFDRVPKNIQYF.

The CDR3 reads CASSRRRGARTQYF. The chain recombines TRBV12-3 or TRBV12-4 with TRBJ2-3; absent DNA, TCRdb's TRBD1 call cannot be checked. The CDR3 sequence is 14 residues long.

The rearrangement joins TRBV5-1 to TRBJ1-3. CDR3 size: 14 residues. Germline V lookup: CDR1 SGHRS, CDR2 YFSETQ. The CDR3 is CASSSSQAGNTIYF.